Presented here are 27 T cell receptor beta chains from one specimen sequenced in a study of cytomegalovirus exposure and HLA in healthy donors. PCR was performed using 60 Vbeta and 13 Jbeta primers. The repertoire was sequenced with immunoSEQ multiplex PCR; TCRdb's copy has only in-frame clones and lacks some. This sample has 150,000 to 200,000 clones, with more than 70% found just once. Sample: PBMCs. These receptors came from a middle-aged woman in good health and CMV-seronegative.

The chain joins TRBV5-1 to TRBJ2-3; 7 nucleotides line up with TRBD1. V gave up 1 base and J gave up 4 bases; unmatched junction bases: 0. Germline loops: CDR1 SGHRS, CDR2 YFSETQ. The CDR3 runs 13 residues. The CDR3 DNA reads TGCGCCAGCAGCTTGCAGGGGGCAGATACGCAGTATTTT. It yields the protein CASSLQGADTQYF.

The genes are TRBV2 and TRBJ2-3, with D possibly being TRBD1 (5 bases). V shed 0 bases and J shed 14 bases, with 9 bases lying between them. This CDR3 spans 11 amino acids. Per the germline V gene, CDR1 is SNHLY and CDR2 is FYNNEI. Here the CDR3 DNA reads TGTGCCAGCAGTGAAGCGCTTCAGGGGTATTTT. It codes for CASSEALQGYF.

The V call is TRBV27, the J call TRBJ1-2, with D possibly TRBD1 on 6 matching bases. This CDR3 has 12 amino acids. Deletions cut 5 bases from V and 7 bases from J, with 11 bases between. In germline, CDR1 is MNHEY, CDR2 SMNVEV (reference sequence). The chain's CDR3 is CASSTTGSGYTF. The CDR3 nucleotides are TGTGCCAGCAGTACAACAGGGTCTGGCTACACCTTC.

The rearrangement uses TRBV5-1 and TRBJ2-5; D possibly corresponds to TRBD2 (6 bases). V was clipped by 0 bases and J by 3 bases, with 12 bases between them. Germline V CDR1 and CDR2: SGHRS, YFSETQ. CDR3 length: 15 amino acids. CDR3 loop: CASSLAAAGEETQYF. CDR3 sequence (DNA): TGCGCCAGCAGCTTGGCGGCAGCGGGTGAAGAGACCCAGTACTTC.

The CDR3 loop reads CASSGTSGSVYNEQFF. The CDR3 nucleotides are TGTGCCAGTAGTGGGACTAGCGGGAGCGTCTACAATGAGCAGTTCTTC. V is TRBV19 and J is TRBJ2-1; 14 nucleotides match TRBD2. Germline CDR1 reads LNHDA; CDR2 reads SQIVND (reference sequence). Trimming took 5 bases from V and 3 from J; bases not matched to a gene: 3. The CDR3 is 16 amino acids. The full variable domain, with the rest looked up from reference TRBV19 and TRBJ2-1, is DGGITQSPKYLFRKEGQNVTLSCEQNLNHDAMYWYRQDPGQGLRLIYYSQIVNDFQKGDIAEGYSVSREKKESFPLTVTSAQKNPTAFYLCASSGTSGSVYNEQFFGPGTRLTVL.

The chain combines TRBV9 with TRBJ2-2; 9 nucleotides align to TRBD1. Unmatched junction bases numbered 0, after V lost 3 bases and J lost 0 bases. The germline CDR1 and CDR2 sequences are SGDLS and YYNGEE. The CDR3 runs 15 residues. CDR3 sequence: CASSGDRANTGELFF. The CDR3 DNA is TGTGCCAGCAGCGGGGACAGGGCGAACACCGGGGAGCTGTTTTTT.

This clone has just a few counts. This chain links TRBV19 with TRBJ2-1; D is possibly TRBD2 (7 bases). The CDR3 sequence is 14 residues long. V was trimmed by 5 bases and J by 8 bases, leaving 16 bases between them. Germline V lookup: CDR1 LNHDA, CDR2 SQIVND (reference sequence). The DNA for the CDR3 is TGTGCCAGTAGTGCGGGGGCTAGCTTCGATGAGCAGTTCTTC. Its translation: CASSAGASFDEQFF.

The CDR3, as DNA: TGTGCCAGCTCGCGACAGGGGAGCAATCAGCCCCAGCATTTT. It translates to CASSRQGSNQPQHF. The chain is built from TRBV18 and TRBJ1-5, with TRBD1 matching 8 bases. The CDR3 is made up of 14 amino acids. Germline V lookup: CDR1 KGHSH, CDR2 LQKENI. V gave up 6 bases and J gave up 1 base; unmatched junction bases: 2.

The chain combines TRBV6-5 with TRBJ2-2, with TRBD1 matching 9 bases. The germline V gene has CDR1 MNHEY and CDR2 SVGAGI. This CDR3 comprises 14 residues. After removal of 5 bases from V and 3 bases from J, the junction contained 1 base not matched to a gene. The CDR3 loop is CASSRTGDTGELFF. CDR3 DNA: TGTGCCAGCAGTCGGACAGGGGACACCGGGGAGCTGTTTTTT.

The rearrangement links TRBV7-2 to TRBJ2-1, with 7 bases fitting TRBD2. Germline V lookup: CDR1 SGHTA, CDR2 FQGNSA. The length of the CDR3 is 15 residues. Trimming took 0 bases from V and 9 from J; bases not matched to a gene: 8. Written as DNA, the CDR3 is TGTGCCAGCAGCTTAGCGGGTTCGGGAGGTGTTGAGCAGTTCTTC. This codes for CASSLAGSGGVEQFF.

This chain connects TRBV19 to TRBJ1-2; a weak D match, TRBD1 (5 bases). The ends were cut back, 6 bases at V and 0 bases at J, with 17 bases in the middle. CDR1 LNHDA and CDR2 SQIVND come from the germline V gene (reference sequence). This CDR3 is built from 16 residues. CDR3 sequence reads: CASSRDAGLANYGYTF. In DNA, the CDR3 is TGTGCCAGTAGCCGAGACGCAGGGTTGGCTAACTATGGCTACACCTTC.

Points on this clone: The junction departs from the called germline gene at one end, perhaps through a read error. The chain joins TRBV6-5 to TRBJ1-2, with 11 bases matching TRBD1. The length of the CDR3 is 16 residues. Per germline, CDR1 MNHEY and CDR2 SVGAGI. The CDR3 DNA reads TGTGCCAGCAGCTACTTCGGGACAGGGGGTAACTATGGCTACACCTTC. Its translation is CASSYFGTGGNYGYTF.

The chain joins TRBV7-9 to TRBJ2-3; TRBD2 matches 8 bases. J gave up 0 bases and V 2 bases, and 10 bases lay outside the gene matches. Germline CDR1 and CDR2: SEHNR and FQNEAQ (reference sequence). This CDR3 has 18 amino acids. CDR3 sequence (DNA): TGTGCCAGCAGCTTAATAACCCTTAGCGGGGCTAGCACAGATACGCAGTATTTT. It translates to CASSLITLSGASTDTQYF.

The chain has TRBV30 and TRBJ2-7; the match to TRBD2 covers 13 bases. Germline V gene sequence: CDR1 GTSNPN, CDR2 SVGIG (reference sequence). The CDR3 sequence is 15 residues long. After removal of 6 bases from V and 1 base from J, the junction contained 6 bases not matched to a gene. The CDR3 region has the DNA TGTGCCTGTCGGACTAGCGGGAGTTCATCCTACGAGCAGTACTTC. It translates to CACRTSGSSSYEQYF.

The V and J genes are TRBV7-3 and TRBJ2-1; 7 bases are a match to TRBD2. Unmatched junction bases numbered 6, after V lost 2 bases and J lost 5 bases. Germline V gene sequence: CDR1 SGHTA, CDR2 FQGTGA. The CDR3 length is 15 residues. The CDR3 protein is CASSLGGLADNEQFF. CDR3 sequence (DNA): TGTGCCAGCAGCTTAGGAGGGCTAGCGGACAATGAGCAGTTCTTC.

V and J are TRBV7-7 and TRBJ2-3, with D possibly TRBD1 on 5 matching bases. V gave up 5 bases and J gave up 0 bases, with 15 bases separating them. Looked up from germline, CDR1 is SSHAT and CDR2 is FNYEAQ (reference sequence). The CDR3 loop spans 16 amino acids. The CDR3 DNA sequence: TGTGCCAGCAGCCCGGCAGGGTCTCCCAGCACAGATACGCAGTATTTT. Residues: CASSPAGSPSTDTQYF.

The chain joins TRBV4-1 to TRBJ2-3, with D possibly TRBD1 on 5 matching bases. The V gene's germline CDR1 is MGHRA and CDR2 YSYEKL. The CDR3 is 16 residues long. Trimming cost V 0 bases and J 1 base, with 11 bases left between them. CDR3 coding DNA: TGCGCCAGCAGCCAAGAAGGGGTAGGGGGCACAGATACGCAGTATTTT. This encodes CASSQEGVGGTDTQYF.

V usage is TRBV29-1 and J usage is TRBJ2-6; 8 bases line up with TRBD1. The CDR3 length is 16 residues. Per the germline V gene, CDR1 is SQVTM and CDR2 is ANQGSEA. The V and J ends lost 6 bases and 0 bases, in that order; junction bases with no gene match: 7. The DNA of the CDR3 is TGCAGCGTGGGACAGGCGAGACTCTCTGGGGCCAACGTCCTGACTTTC. Amino acid sequence: CSVGQARLSGANVLTF. Supplemented by reference TRBV29-1 and TRBJ2-6, the full variable domain reads SAVISQKPSRDICQRGTSLTIQCQVDSQVTMMFWYRQQPGQSLTLIATANQGSEATYESGFVIDKFPISRPNLTFSTLTVSNMSPEDSSIYLCSVGQARLSGANVLTFGAGSRLTVL.

This clone showed up just once. V is TRBV11-2 and J is TRBJ2-2, with TRBD2 matching 10 bases. V dropped 1 base and J dropped 3; count of bases not matched to a gene: 2. Germline V gene data show CDR1 as SGHAT and CDR2 as FQNNGV. This CDR3 has 16 amino acids. For the CDR3, the DNA is TGTGCCAGCAGCTTAGTTACTAGCGGGGACACCGGGGAGCTGTTTTTT. Its protein is CASSLVTSGDTGELFF.

The gene calls are TRBV6-1 and TRBJ2-7; weak D call: TRBD1 (5 bases). Germline-derived CDR1 and CDR2 are MNHNS and SASEGT. CDR3 length equals 15 residues. V gave up 1 base and J gave up 0 bases, with 10 bases separating them. The CDR3 sequence is CASSEGQINSYEQYF. CDR3 bases: TGTGCCAGCAGTGAAGGACAGATTAACTCCTACGAGCAGTACTTC.

This clone was picked up a small number of times. The genes are TRBV4-1 and TRBJ1-1; 7 nucleotides align to TRBD1. V was clipped by 4 bases and J by 5 bases; unmatched bases: 10. Germline V CDR1 and CDR2: MGHRA, YSYEKL. The CDR3 loop spans 15 amino acids. This chain's CDR3 is CASSRRHRGETEAFF. The CDR3 coding sequence is TGCGCCAGCAGCCGAAGACACAGGGGAGAGACTGAAGCTTTCTTT.

In its sample, this clone was seen a few times. V is TRBV29-1 and J is TRBJ2-5; D perhaps matches TRBD1 (6 bases). Matching the DNA end better, TRBJ2-7 makes the J call doubtful. The CDR3 consists of 15 residues. Germline V gives CDR1 SQVTM, CDR2 ANQGSEA. The CDR3 region is CSVALQGLGSYEQYF. CDR3 DNA sequence: TGCAGCGTAGCTCTACAGGGATTAGGATCATACGAGCAGTACTTC.

With respect to this clone: In the same sample, other DNA sequences code for this CDR3. J is TRBJ1-5 and V is TRBV5-1; 9 nucleotides match TRBD1. The V gene's germline CDR1 is SGHRS and CDR2 YFSETQ. The CDR3 covers 14 residues. J was trimmed by 6 bases and V by 3 bases; bases with no gene match: 4. The CDR3 coding sequence is TGCGCCAGCAGCTATACAGGGGGCAGTCAGCCCCAGCATTTT. Translating it yields CASSYTGGSQPQHF.

The CDR3 DNA follows: TGTGCCTGGAGTGGAATAGCGGGTCTGGATACGCAGTATTTT. This gives the protein CAWSGIAGLDTQYF. The rearrangement uses TRBV30 and TRBJ2-3; 7 bases fit TRBD2. V shed 1 base and J 6 bases; nucleotides not matched to a gene: 7. The V gene's germline CDR1 is GTSNPN and CDR2 SVGIG (reference sequence). This CDR3 region has 14 residues.

The V gene is TRBV11-3, the J gene TRBJ2-1; 8 bases agree with TRBD2. Looked up from germline, CDR1 is SGHNT and CDR2 is YENEEA. The CDR3 totals 13 residues. The V gene end was trimmed by 7 bases and the J gene end by 7 bases; junction bases not matched to a gene: 6. Here the CDR3 reads CASNSRLANEQFF. The CDR3 bases are TGTGCCAGCAACTCGAGACTAGCGAATGAGCAGTTCTTC.

This chain links TRBV5-4 with TRBJ2-3; D call uncertain. The germline gives CDR1 SGHNT, CDR2 YYREEE (reference sequence). The CDR3 is 15 amino acids. V was clipped by 0 bases and J by 3 bases, with 11 bases between them. The DNA for the CDR3 is TGTGCCAGCAGCTTGGACATGGAGAGGACAGATACGCAGTATTTT. Its translation: CASSLDMERTDTQYF.

This chain connects TRBV2 to TRBJ1-5, with TRBD1 matching 8 bases. V shed 7 bases, J shed 4 bases, and the junction held 9 bases outside the gene matches. This CDR3 has 15 amino acids. Looked up from germline, CDR1 is SNHLY and CDR2 is FYNNEI. The CDR3 loop reads CASIGTGGGNQPQHF. As DNA, the CDR3 is TGTGCCAGCATAGGGACAGGAGGGGGGAATCAGCCCCAGCATTTT.